The rows below give T cell receptor beta chains drawn from one sample of a study of shared clonotypes between healthy human individuals. Sequenced by immunoSEQ multiplex PCR; TCRdb stores in-frame clones only, minus some. The table lists roughly 2.2 million clones, 85% to 95% of them singletons. Sequencing input: naive CD4+ T cells from PBMCs. These receptors all come from a man in his late teens or twenties in good health. Some clones in this sample may be carry-over from other donors' samples. Each CDR3 is given with its conserved first and last residue. The order of the fields is V gene, J gene, CDR3 protein.

TRBV18	TRBJ2-7	CASSPGQGLSYEQYF
TRBV18	TRBJ2-7	CASSRLAGEGMTYEQYF
TRBV5-4	TRBJ2-6	CASSLDISGANVLTF
TRBV11-2	TRBJ2-3	CASSLRDTQYF
TRBV2	TRBJ2-4	CASRKTSGTTLNIQYF
TRBV28	TRBJ1-1	CASTHLGNTEAFF
TRBV7-6	TRBJ2-5	CASSFGSGTGGETQYF
TRBV6-1	TRBJ2-3	CASSEANSYLTDTQYF
TRBV5-1	TRBJ2-3	CASTPGLATDTQYF
TRBV28	TRBJ1-2	CASSPRPRYYGYTF
TRBV9	TRBJ1-5	CASSATGTSQPQHF
TRBV27	TRBJ2-1	CASSFTLTRNEQFF
TRBV27	TRBJ1-2	CASSEGRGGYTF
TRBV7-3	TRBJ2-2	CASSLLAGGTGELFF
TRBV11-3	TRBJ2-1	CASSPPPSGSYNEQFF
TRBV6-5	TRBJ2-7	CASSYSSAYSYEQYF
TRBV7-8	TRBJ2-1	CASSLASVSGRSYNEQFF
TRBV30	TRBJ2-5	CAWSSNLQETQYF
TRBV4-3	TRBJ2-3	CASSQGGLSGSGRIDTQYF
TRBV4-3	TRBJ1-2	CASSQDLGGSYGYTF
TRBV28	TRBJ2-5	CASSFGTSGRRGETQYF
TRBV5-5	TRBJ2-1	CASSLAGAGGSYNEQFF
TRBV6-1	TRBJ2-7	CATQPETGIGTGQYF
TRBV10-1	TRBJ1-1	CASSDNRAGAAEAFF
TRBV10-3	TRBJ1-2	CATQRTNYGYTF
TRBV30	TRBJ2-5	CAWSVGVAETQYF
TRBV6-5	TRBJ2-5	CASSYSWTSEETQYF
TRBV4-3	TRBJ1-3	CASSQDPSGVRSGNTIYF
TRBV6-1	TRBJ1-2	CASSDWQFGYGYTF
TRBV5-1	TRBJ1-1	CASSFTGTLNTEAFF
TRBV19	TRBJ2-7	CASSKGAGAYEQYF
TRBV18	TRBJ1-2	CASSPTGTGPRNYGYTF
TRBV7-9	TRBJ2-5	CASSLAAGWGSGTQYF
TRBV11-3	TRBJ2-1	CASSSGTSGNTYNEQFF
TRBV6-1	TRBJ2-1	CASIAGELGYNEQFF
TRBV21-1	TRBJ1-1	CASSKGQRMNTEAFF
TRBV19	TRBJ1-1	CARMTGSCTEAFF
TRBV5-4	TRBJ1-1	CASRLGGDNTEAFF
TRBV6-6	TRBJ2-7	CASKPQGSEQYF
TRBV19	TRBJ1-2	CASSVGDHGYTF
TRBV30	TRBJ1-5	CAWSSMGKEKPQHF
TRBV5-6	TRBJ2-3	CASSGGRTDTQYF
TRBV7-8	TRBJ2-3	CASSPPGGDTQYF
TRBV9	TRBJ2-1	CASSRSGYNEQFF
TRBV7-3	TRBJ2-3	CASSSPAQDTQYF
TRBV28	TRBJ1-2	CASSLRQDYGYTF
TRBV5-4	TRBJ2-1	CASSYPVFGGSYNEQFF
TRBV25-1	TRBJ1-1	CASSPQRGRNTEAFF
TRBV25-1	TRBJ2-4	CASSEGKNLAKNIQYF
TRBV2	TRBJ1-5	CASSESFSNQPQHF
TRBV5-1	TRBJ2-7	CASSPEAGTTVDEQYF
TRBV5-1	TRBJ1-1	CASSLVRQADYTEAFF
TRBV7-2	TRBJ2-7	CASSWGDSRYEQYF
TRBV28	TRBJ1-5	CASSRRGQPQHF
TRBV5-1	TRBJ2-1	CASRRAVPYSYNEQFF
TRBV18	TRBJ1-1	CASSPDRGLLNTEAFF